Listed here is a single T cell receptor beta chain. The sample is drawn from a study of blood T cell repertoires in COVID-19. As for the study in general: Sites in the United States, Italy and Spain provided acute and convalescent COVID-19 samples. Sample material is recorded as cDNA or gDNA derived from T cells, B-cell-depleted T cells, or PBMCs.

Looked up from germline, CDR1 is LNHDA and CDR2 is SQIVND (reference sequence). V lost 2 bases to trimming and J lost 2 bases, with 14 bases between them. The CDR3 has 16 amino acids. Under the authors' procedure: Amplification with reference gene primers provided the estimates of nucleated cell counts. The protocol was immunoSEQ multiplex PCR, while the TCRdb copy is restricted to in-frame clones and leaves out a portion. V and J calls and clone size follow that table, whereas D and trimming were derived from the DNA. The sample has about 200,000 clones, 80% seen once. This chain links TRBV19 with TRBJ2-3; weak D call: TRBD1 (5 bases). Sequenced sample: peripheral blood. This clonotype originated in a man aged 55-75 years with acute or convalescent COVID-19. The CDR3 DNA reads TGTGCCAGTAGTATATACGGCAGGGCTATCACAGATACGCAGTATTTT. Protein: CASSIYGRAITDTQYF.